These 21 T cell receptor beta chains share one sample of origin, sequenced in a study of Graves' ophthalmopathy and Graves' hyperthyroidism. Amplification targeted the TCR beta CDR3 regions, with RNA transcripts as the source material. HTBI-primed RT-PCR formed the first round, and a multiplex PCR formed the second. TCRdb re-called the multiplex PCR reads through MiXCR, storing one row per CDR3 protein. Of 1 million to 1.3 million distinct CDR3 sequences in the sample, about two fifths were seen once. The specimen was peripheral blood or thyroid tissue (not recorded which). These receptors were collected from an adult man with Graves' hyperthyroidism.

This chain uses TRBV5-1 with TRBJ2-1; D perhaps matches TRBD1 (5 bases). Trimming removed 3 bases from V and 10 bases from J, with 20 bases in between. CDR1 and CDR2 from the germline V gene are SGHRS and YFSETQ. The CDR3 is 15 amino acids. CDR3 residues: CASSSKTRVREEQFF. CDR3 nucleotide sequence: TGCGCCAGCAGCTCCAAAACCAGGGTGCGCGAGGAGCAGTTCTTC.

This chain uses TRBV12-3 or TRBV12-4 with TRBJ1-4, with 7 bases matching TRBD1. The CDR3 has 16 amino acids. CDR3 sequence (DNA): TGTGCTAGTGGTTTGAACAAGGGACAGCTAAATGAAAAACTGTTTTTT. Translated: CASGLNKGQLNEKLFF.

About this clonotype: At one end, the junction sequence differs from germline, possibly due to a read error. This chain connects TRBV19 to TRBJ2-7; 11 nucleotides line up with TRBD2. The CDR3 runs 12 residues. Germline CDR1 is LNHDA and CDR2 is SQIVND (reference sequence). CDR3 loop: CASSMGTSGPSF. CDR3 coding DNA: TGTGCCAGTAGTATGGGGACTAGCGGCCCATCATTC. Complete variable domain (other parts from reference TRBV19 and TRBJ2-7): DGGITQSPKYLFRKEGQNVTLSCEQNLNHDAMYWYRQDPGQGLRLIYYSQIVNDFQKGDIAEGYSVSREKKESFPLTVTSAQKNPTAFYLCASSMGTSGPSFGPGTRLTVT.

V gene TRBV7-2 combines with J gene TRBJ2-2; D gene ambiguous. The CDR3 has 14 amino acids. V lost 5 bases to trimming and J lost 4 bases, with 11 bases between them. Germline V CDR1 and CDR2: SGHTA, FQGNSA. The CDR3 region is CASSSEILTGELFF. The CDR3 nucleotides are TGTGCCAGCAGCAGCGAAATCCTCACCGGGGAGCTGTTTTTT.

The rearrangement joins TRBV10-3 to TRBJ2-7; D is perhaps TRBD2 (5 bases). The CDR3 has 12 amino acids. V was clipped by 8 bases and J by 2 bases, with 10 bases between them. Germline CDR1 reads ENHRY; CDR2 reads SYGVKD. In DNA form, the CDR3 reads TGTGCCATCGCCGGGGATGCCTACGAGCAGTACTTC. Translating it yields CAIAGDAYEQYF.

The rearrangement links TRBV6-5 to TRBJ2-7; 9 nucleotides agree with TRBD1. The CDR3 runs 13 residues. V was pared by 4 bases and J by 9 bases, with 7 bases of the junction left unmatched. Germline CDR1 and CDR2: MNHEY and SVGAGI. CDR3 nucleotides: TGTGCCAGCAGTTTTCCGGGACAGGGACGGCAGTACTTC. It translates to CASSFPGQGRQYF.

The chain employs TRBV29-1 and TRBJ1-2, with D perhaps TRBD1 (5 bases). V lost 4 bases, J lost 2 bases, and 11 bases lay in between. The CDR3 totals 13 residues. CDR1 is SQVTM and CDR2 is ANQGSEA in the germline V gene. The CDR3: CSVVQVGNYGYTF. CDR3 nucleotides: TGCAGCGTTGTACAGGTGGGGAACTATGGCTACACCTTC.

This clonotype was counted many times. V is TRBV29-1 and J is TRBJ2-3; D is unclear. Trimming took 3 bases from V and 5 from J, leaving 3 bases between them. CDR3 size: 10 residues. Germline CDR1 is SQVTM and CDR2 is ANQGSEA. CDR3 in DNA: TGCAGCGTTGACGGAGATACGCAGTATTTT. Residues: CSVDGDTQYF.

This clonotype is a singleton in its sample. The rearrangement uses TRBV20-1 and TRBJ2-7; D might be TRBD1 (6 bases). Germline V gives CDR1 DFQATT, CDR2 SNEGSKA (reference sequence). V lost 2 bases to trimming and J lost 0 bases, with 20 bases between them. The CDR3 has 17 amino acids. This chain's CDR3 is CSARTRHRTASSYEQYF. The DNA for the CDR3 is TGCAGTGCTAGAACTCGTCACCGGACAGCAAGCTCCTACGAGCAGTACTTC.

Remarks on this clonotype: The limits of the CDR3 on the DNA are not certain, so only TCRdb's listed CDR3 is given. The CDR3 region is CASRYGGQFGSGNTF. The chain recombines TRBV10-2 with TRBJ1-2; the DNA was not used to check the table's D call, TRBD1. The germline CDR1 and CDR2 sequences are WSHSY and SAAADI. The CDR3 extends over 15 residues, inclusive of both ends.

To note about this clonotype: A much larger clone lies a single base off, so this may be a read error. The chain combines TRBV5-1 with TRBJ1-4, with 10 bases lining up with TRBD1. Germline CDR1 reads SGHRS; CDR2 reads YFSETQ. The CDR3 is made up of 15 amino acids. J was trimmed by 7 bases and V by 4 bases; bases with no gene match: 7. The CDR3 DNA sequence: TGCGCCAGCAGCCCGTCGGGACAGGGGAGTGAAAAACTGTTTTTT. This gives the protein CASSPSGQGSEKLFF. The whole variable domain, filled in from reference TRBV5-1 and TRBJ1-4, reads KAGVTQTPRYLIKTRGQQVTLSCSPISGHRSVSWYQQTPGQGLQFLFEYFSETQRNKGNFPGRFSGRQFSNSRSEMNVSTLELGDSALYLCASSPSGQGSEKLFFGSGTQLSVL.

This clonotype occurred a few times. The CDR3 coding sequence is TGTGCCAGCAGTGACCCCCCACGGGACAGGGGAAACTACGAGCAGTACTTC. Residues: CASSDPPRDRGNYEQYF. J is TRBJ2-7 and V is TRBV7-9; TRBD1 matches 10 bases. The CDR3 totals 17 residues. V trimming: 6 bases; J trimming: 3 bases; junction bases outside the gene matches: 14. Per germline, CDR1 SEHNR and CDR2 FQNEAQ (reference sequence).

Only a few counts were recorded for this clonotype. The chain employs TRBV5-6 and TRBJ2-5; D uncertain. The length of the CDR3 is 15 residues. V lost 4 bases and J lost 2, with 15 bases in between. Germline loops: CDR1 SGHDT, CDR2 YYEEEE. CDR3 nucleotides: TGTGCCAGCAGCCTCCCGGGTCGGCTTCAAGAGACCCAGTACTTC. Residues: CASSLPGRLQETQYF.

The chain recombines TRBV27 with TRBJ1-6; D is uncertain. This CDR3 is 13 amino acids long. The germline CDR1 and CDR2 sequences are MNHEY and SMNVEV (reference sequence). Trimming left V 6 bases short and J 11 bases short, with 14 bases between. CDR3 protein: CASSYSLSPPLHF. In DNA, the CDR3 is TGTGCCAGCAGCTACTCCCTTAGTCCACCCCTCCACTTT.

The chain is built from TRBV25-1 and TRBJ1-2; D possibly corresponds to TRBD1 (5 bases). This CDR3 spans 11 amino acids. CDR1 is MGHDK, CDR2 SYGVNS, per germline. Between the trimmed V and J ends, which lost 10 bases and 7 bases, there was a span of 13 bases. CDR3: CATRVLSGYTF. The CDR3 region has the DNA TGTGCCACCAGGGTTCTCTCTGGCTACACCTTC.

This clonotype occurred a few times. The chain couples TRBV2 to TRBJ1-5; a weak D match, TRBD1 (6 bases). Per the germline V gene, CDR1 is SNHLY and CDR2 is FYNNEI. This CDR3 contains 15 residues. V lost 4 bases and J lost 11, with 21 bases in between. The CDR3 here is CASSAIAGGQETQHF. In nucleotides, the CDR3 is TGTGCCAGCAGTGCGATAGCGGGGGGACAAGAGACCCAGCATTTT.

This chain links TRBV6-5 with TRBJ2-5; 8 bases map to TRBD1. After removal of 2 bases from V and 4 bases from J, the junction contained 3 bases not matched to a gene. The CDR3 runs 14 residues. Germline loops: CDR1 MNHEY, CDR2 SVGAGI. Written as DNA, the CDR3 is TGTGCCAGCAGTTACCTCAGGGGGCGAGAGACCCAGTACTTC. Amino acid sequence: CASSYLRGRETQYF.

Comment on this clonotype: At one end the junction does not follow the germline gene, possibly because of a read error. The chain employs TRBV29-1 and TRBJ1-1; the match to TRBD1 covers 7 bases. The CDR3 contains 8 residues. Germline CDR1 reads SQVTM; CDR2 reads ANQGSEA. In nucleotides, the CDR3 is TGCAGCGCCGGTAGACAGGGATTT. As protein: CSAGRQGF.

This clonotype was found a few times. The V call is TRBV5-1, the J call TRBJ2-5, with 8 bases that match TRBD1. Per the germline V gene, CDR1 is SGHRS and CDR2 is YFSETQ. After removal of 5 bases from V and 4 bases from J, the junction contained 10 bases not matched to a gene. The CDR3 is 15 residues long. The CDR3 region is CASRKTTGAGETQYF. CDR3 coding DNA: TGCGCCAGCAGAAAAACGACAGGGGCCGGAGAGACCCAGTACTTC.

This clonotype was observed at least ten times. The genes are TRBV9 and TRBJ2-5; D not certain. Germline lookup yields CDR1 SGDLS and CDR2 YYNGEE. V lost 0 bases to trimming and J lost 7 bases, with 13 bases between them. The CDR3 sequence is 14 residues long. This chain's CDR3 is CASSVARSWGTQYF. CDR3 sequence (DNA): TGTGCCAGCAGCGTAGCCCGTAGTTGGGGGACCCAGTACTTC. The full variable domain, its missing parts supplied by reference TRBV9 and TRBJ2-5, is DSGVTQTPKHLITATGQRVTLRCSPRSGDLSVYWYQQSLDQGLQFLIQYYNGEERAKGNILERFSAQQFPDLHSELNLSSLELGDSALYFCASSVARSWGTQYFGPGTRLLVL.

This clonotype has a handful of counts. The V and J genes are TRBV6-5 and TRBJ1-1; 9 bases agree with TRBD1. Germline CDR1 reads MNHEY; CDR2 reads SVGAGI. The CDR3 loop spans 15 amino acids. V shed 3 bases, J shed 5 bases, and the junction held 7 bases outside the gene matches. This chain's CDR3 is CASSYRTGAGTEAFF. For the CDR3, the DNA is TGTGCCAGCAGTTATCGGACAGGGGCCGGGACTGAAGCTTTCTTT.